Following are 32 T cell receptor beta chains from one sample sequenced in a study of T-cell memory formation after mild COVID-19. TCRdb re-called the 5' RACE reads through MiXCR, storing one row per CDR3 protein. Found here are about 340,000 distinct CDR3 sequences, roughly 20% of them singletons; the top ten hold 9.5% to 15%. The sample was PBMCs or a T cell subset sorted from them (not recorded which). The receptors here all came from an adult woman who had mild COVID-19 (a few samples of this study predate the infection). Cell type and time point are not known.

This clonotype was observed a handful of times. The gene calls are TRBV9 and TRBJ2-5, with D hard to call. CDR3 size: 14 residues. The germline V and J ends were trimmed by 4 bases and 5 bases, with 15 bases remaining between them. Germline V gene lookup returns CDR1 SGDLS and CDR2 YYNGEE. DNA of the CDR3: TGTGCCAGCAGCACCAGACTGGATTGGGAGACCCAGTACTTC. Its protein is CASSTRLDWETQYF.

V gene TRBV7-9 combines with J gene TRBJ2-3, with no clear D. CDR3 length equals 13 residues. Germline V gives CDR1 SEHNR, CDR2 FQNEAQ (reference sequence). The V and J ends lost 5 bases and 2 bases respectively, with 8 bases between them. This CDR3 reads CASSPILTDTQYF. The CDR3 nucleotides read TGTGCCAGCAGCCCGATACTCACAGATACGCAGTATTTT.

The chain joins TRBV20-1 to TRBJ2-5; no firm D call. The V end lost 2 bases, the J end lost 4 bases, and 17 bases lay between the germline ends. The CDR3 totals 15 residues. CDR1 DFQATT and CDR2 SNEGSKA come from the germline V gene (reference sequence). The CDR3 is CSARSGQLRTETQYF. The CDR3 DNA sequence: TGCAGTGCTAGAAGTGGGCAGCTCCGGACAGAGACCCAGTACTTC.

J is TRBJ2-5 and V is TRBV5-5, with TRBD2 as a possible D gene (5 bases). The CDR3 length is 14 residues. Trimming took 2 bases from V and 5 from J, leaving 13 bases between them. The germline gives CDR1 SGHKS, CDR2 YYEKEE (reference sequence). The CDR3, as DNA: TGTGCCAGCAGCTTCTTTATACGAGGGGAGACCCAGTACTTC. It codes for CASSFFIRGETQYF.

The chain uses TRBV6-6 and TRBJ2-3; the D gene is possibly TRBD1 (5 bases). The CDR3 covers 12 residues. Germline values: CDR1 MNHNY, CDR2 SVGAGI (reference sequence). V was clipped by 11 bases and J by 6 bases, with 15 bases between them. The CDR3 bases are TGTGCCGGGGCGCAGGGTACGGATACGCAGTATTTT. Residues: CAGAQGTDTQYF.

V is TRBV29-1 and J is TRBJ2-5; 7 nucleotides match TRBD2. Germline V lookup: CDR1 SQVTM, CDR2 ANQGSEA. V lost 3 bases to trimming and J lost 4 bases; unmatched junction nucleotides: 11. The CDR3 runs to 15 residues. The CDR3 loop reads CSVERGSIVLETQYF. The CDR3 coding sequence is TGCAGCGTTGAGCGCGGGAGCATTGTTCTAGAGACCCAGTACTTC.

This clonotype was counted at least ten times. The chain uses TRBV7-9 and TRBJ2-1; D not resolved. The V gene lost 5 bases and the J gene lost 4 bases, with 9 bases spanning the gap. This CDR3 has 13 residues. Germline CDR1 reads SEHNR; CDR2 reads FQNEAQ (reference sequence). CDR3 amino acids: CASSRMQYNEQFF. Here the CDR3 DNA reads TGTGCCAGCAGCCGGATGCAATACAATGAGCAGTTCTTC.

This clonotype was detected only a few times. The chain employs TRBV7-9 and TRBJ2-1, with TRBD2 matching 14 bases. The CDR3 is 16 amino acids. With V trimmed by 4 bases and J by 10 bases, 9 bases remained unmatched. Germline assignment: CDR1 SEHNR and CDR2 FQNEAQ (reference sequence). The CDR3: CASSSGTSGSSWEQFF. The CDR3 DNA reads as TGTGCCAGCAGCTCGGGGACTAGCGGGAGTTCTTGGGAGCAGTTCTTC. The variable domain in full, with the rest retrieved from reference TRBV7-9 and TRBJ2-1, is DTGVSQNPRHKITKRGQNVTFRCDPISEHNRLYWYRQTLGQGPEFLTYFQNEAQLEKSRLLSDRFSAERPKGSFSTLEIQRTEQGDSAMYLCASSSGTSGSSWEQFFGPGTRLTVL.

The chain has TRBV20-1 and TRBJ2-1; no definite D call. The CDR3 length is 12 residues. The V end lost 0 bases, the J end lost 10 bases, and 10 bases lay between the germline ends. Germline values: CDR1 DFQATT, CDR2 SNEGSKA (reference sequence). The CDR3 DNA is TGCAGTGCTAGAGAAGCACGTGACGAGCAGTTCTTC. Translation: CSAREARDEQFF.

The chain links TRBV6-1 to TRBJ1-2; possibly TRBD1 for D (5 bases). The CDR3 is 12 amino acids. V dropped 3 bases and J dropped 10 bases, with 12 bases sitting between them. Germline CDR1 and CDR2: MNHNS and SASEGT. The CDR3 DNA follows: TGTGCCAGCAGTGAGGGGCCCGAACTCTACACCTTC. Protein product: CASSEGPELYTF.

This clonotype was detected a few times. This chain links TRBV2 with TRBJ2-1; maybe TRBD2 (6 bases). CDR1 is SNHLY, CDR2 FYNNEI, per germline. This CDR3 spans 13 amino acids. V was trimmed by 5 bases and J by 7 bases, leaving 12 bases between them. The CDR3 spells CASSTGLRNEQFF. The CDR3 DNA reads TGTGCCAGCAGTACGGGACTCAGGAATGAGCAGTTCTTC.

The table lists this clonotype with a few counts. The V and J genes are TRBV12-3 or TRBV12-4 and TRBJ2-3; TRBD1 agrees at 7 bases. Trimming removed 5 bases from V and 0 bases from J; junction bases left unmatched: 8. The CDR3 is 16 residues long. The CDR3 loop reads CASSRYRGGSTDTQYF. As DNA, the CDR3 is TGTGCCAGCAGTCGTTACAGGGGCGGGAGCACAGATACGCAGTATTTT.

In its sample, this clonotype was seen a few times. The chain combines TRBV24-1 with TRBJ1-1, with D possibly TRBD1 on 5 matching bases. Trimming left V 4 bases short and J 11 bases short, with 16 bases between. Germline V CDR1 and CDR2: KGHDR, SFDVKD. The CDR3 consists of 13 residues. DNA for the CDR3: TGTGCCACCAGTGACTCGGGACGGCCGGGGGCTTTCTTT. This translates into CATSDSGRPGAFF.

This clonotype occurred a few times. The chain is built from TRBV14 and TRBJ1-3; D ambiguous. Trimming took off 1 base at V and 3 bases at J, with 4 bases between the two ends. The CDR3 runs 13 residues. Germline V lookup: CDR1 SGHDN, CDR2 FVKESK. CDR3 protein: CASSQVVGNTIYF. CDR3 sequence (DNA): TGTGCCAGCAGCCAAGTGGTTGGAAACACCATATATTTT.

The chain is built from TRBV7-2 and TRBJ2-2; D unresolved. The germline V and J ends were trimmed by 6 bases and 5 bases, with 4 bases remaining between them. CDR1 and CDR2 from the germline V gene are SGHTA and FQGNSA. The CDR3 loop spans 11 amino acids. In nucleotides, the CDR3 is TGTGCCAGCAGAACGACCGGGGAGCTGTTTTTT. It specifies CASRTTGELFF.

This clonotype was found many times. The rearrangement joins TRBV12-3 or TRBV12-4 to TRBJ2-2; D gene unclear. V dropped 3 bases and J dropped 5 bases, with 7 bases sitting between them. The CDR3 runs 13 residues. CDR3 loop: CASSFGATGELFF. The DNA for the CDR3 is TGTGCCAGCAGTTTTGGCGCTACCGGGGAGCTGTTTTTT.

In this sample, this clonotype turned up many times. The CDR3 DNA reads TGTGCCAGCAGCAGGACAGTAGGGACTGAAGCTTTCTTT. This codes for CASSRTVGTEAFF. V usage is TRBV5-5 and J usage is TRBJ1-1; D might be TRBD1 (6 bases). Per germline, CDR1 SGHKS and CDR2 YYEKEE (reference sequence). V was cut by 4 bases and J by 5 bases, with 12 bases left in between. The CDR3 totals 13 residues.

This clonotype was seen a few times. This rearrangement joins TRBV7-2 to TRBJ1-2; no firm D call. The V gene's germline CDR1 is SGHTA and CDR2 FQGNSA. V was pared by 5 bases and J by 1 base, with 8 bases between. The CDR3 has 13 amino acids. The CDR3 DNA is TGTGCCAGCAGCCCTGATCATAACTATGGCTACACCTTC. Translating gives CASSPDHNYGYTF.

This chain joins TRBV7-2 and TRBJ2-1, with D possibly matching TRBD1 (6 bases). Deletions cut 4 bases from V and 13 bases from J, with 17 bases between. CDR3 size: 13 residues. Germline V gives CDR1 SGHTA, CDR2 FQGNSA. CDR3 coding DNA: TGTGCCAGCAGCTCAAACCAGGGGAATCCCCAGTTCTTC. This encodes CASSSNQGNPQFF.

This clonotype was picked up many times. V usage is TRBV12-3 or TRBV12-4 and J usage is TRBJ1-1, with 9 bases lining up with TRBD1. This CDR3 spans 12 amino acids. V trimming: 4 bases; J trimming: 11 bases; junction bases outside the gene matches: 5. For the CDR3, the DNA is TGTGCCAGCAGTTCGTTACAGGGGGCCGCTTTCTTT. It is translated as CASSSLQGAAFF.

J is TRBJ1-5 and V is TRBV5-1; 7 bases line up with TRBD1. V gave up 3 bases and J gave up 0 bases; unmatched junction bases: 6. This CDR3 has 16 residues. The germline CDR1 and CDR2 sequences are SGHRS and YFSETQ. The CDR3 here is CASSWDSPYSNQPQHF. For the CDR3, the DNA is TGCGCCAGCAGCTGGGACAGTCCCTATAGCAATCAGCCCCAGCATTTT.

The chain couples TRBV29-1 to TRBJ1-1, with D unclear. Trimming pared 4 bases from V and 2 bases from J, leaving 5 bases between. Germline V lookup: CDR1 SQVTM, CDR2 ANQGSEA. CDR3 length: 11 amino acids. For the CDR3, the DNA is TGCAGCGTTGGCCCAAACACTGAAGCTTTCTTT. This gives the protein CSVGPNTEAFF.

The chain employs TRBV29-1 and TRBJ2-2, with unresolved D. The germline V gene has CDR1 SQVTM and CDR2 ANQGSEA. Between the trimmed V and J ends, which lost 0 bases and 7 bases, there was a span of 3 bases. The CDR3 spans 11 residues. In DNA form, the CDR3 reads TGCAGCGTTGAAGATCACGGGGAGCTGTTTTTT. Amino acids: CSVEDHGELFF.

There are a few counts of this clonotype. This sequence joins TRBV29-1 and TRBJ2-5, with TRBD2 matching 7 bases. Trimming cost V 7 bases and J 2 bases; bases outside gene matches: 10. The CDR3 contains 14 residues. CDR1 and CDR2 from the germline V gene are SQVTM and ANQGSEA. CDR3 bases: TGCAGCGCCCGCCAAGGGACTACACAAGAGACCCAGTACTTC. Translating gives CSARQGTTQETQYF.

The rearrangement joins TRBV12-3 or TRBV12-4 to TRBJ2-1; no definite D call. Trimming took 2 bases from V and 7 from J, leaving 18 bases between them. The CDR3 is 16 residues long. CDR3 region: CASSLPATLTGNEQFF. The CDR3 DNA follows: TGTGCCAGCAGTTTACCTGCGACTTTAACTGGGAATGAGCAGTTCTTC.

V gene TRBV24-1 combines with J gene TRBJ1-2, with D unresolved. The V gene lost 5 bases and the J gene lost 0 bases, with 12 bases spanning the gap. The germline CDR1 and CDR2 sequences are KGHDR and SFDVKD. CDR3 size: 15 residues. The CDR3 spells CATSAAAGANYGYTF. The CDR3 DNA sequence: TGTGCCACCAGTGCCGCGGCAGGAGCTAACTATGGCTACACCTTC.

This clonotype was detected only a few times. The chain uses TRBV5-1 and TRBJ1-1; D possibly corresponds to TRBD1 (5 bases). Germline V gene lookup returns CDR1 SGHRS and CDR2 YFSETQ. Trimming left V 4 bases short and J 2 bases short, with 12 bases between. The CDR3 contains 14 residues. In DNA, the CDR3 is TGCGCCAGCAGCCCCGGACACCGAAACACTGAAGCTTTCTTT. Translation gives CASSPGHRNTEAFF.

The sample holds a few counts of this clonotype. The chain links TRBV5-1 to TRBJ2-3, with 7 bases that match TRBD1. The CDR3 has 14 amino acids. The junction had 0 bases not matched to a gene; V was cut back by 0 bases and J by 2 bases. Germline V gene data show CDR1 as SGHRS and CDR2 as YFSETQ. The CDR3 spells CASSLEGATDTQYF. The CDR3 bases are TGCGCCAGCAGCTTGGAGGGGGCCACAGATACGCAGTATTTT.

This clonotype has only a few counts. This chain uses TRBV30 with TRBJ2-1; D not certain. Germline CDR1 is GTSNPN and CDR2 is SVGIG (reference sequence). V was shortened by 0 bases and J by 6 bases, with 9 bases between the two germline ends. The CDR3 spans 13 residues. The chain's CDR3 is CAWSVDPGNEQFF. CDR3 sequence (DNA): TGTGCCTGGAGTGTAGACCCAGGCAATGAGCAGTTCTTC.

Only a few counts were recorded for this clonotype. The junction does not match germline at one end; this may be a read error. J is TRBJ1-1 and V is TRBV4-2; 10 nucleotides align to TRBD1. This CDR3 spans 16 amino acids. Germline values: CDR1 LGHNA, CDR2 YNFKEQ. The CDR3 region is CASSPGTGAAEDPPLF. The CDR3 DNA is TGTGCCAGCAGCCCAGGGACAGGGGCCGCCGAGGACCCCCCCCTCTTT.

The V call is TRBV18, the J call TRBJ2-5; D is unresolved. The CDR3 has 15 residues. V was pared by 2 bases and J by 2 bases, with 12 bases between. CDR1 KGHSH and CDR2 LQKENI come from the germline V gene. CDR3: CASSPFQTEQETQYF. The DNA of the CDR3 is TGTGCCAGCTCACCATTTCAAACAGAACAAGAGACCCAGTACTTC.

This clonotype was picked up many times. CDR3 sequence (DNA): TGTGCCAGCAGTGGACTAGCGGGGGGGCTGGAGACCCAGTACTTC. Translation: CASSGLAGGLETQYF. The J gene is TRBJ2-5, the V gene TRBV12-3 or TRBV12-4; 15 bases map to TRBD2. The CDR3 loop spans 15 amino acids. V lost 5 bases to trimming and J lost 5 bases; unmatched junction nucleotides: 3.